This TCR beta chain originates from a study of vaccination and CD4 T cells after COVID-19. Study-wide background: Investigators stimulated cells with overlapping spike peptides drawn from SARS-CoV-2, HCoV-NL63, HCoV-OC43 and HCoV-229E. Control cultures were given a CEFX pool, an HIV-1 Nef pool, or no peptide.

Germline V gene sequence: CDR1 SGHTA, CDR2 FQGNSA. With V trimmed by 1 base and J by 0 bases, 1 base remained unmatched. This CDR3 region has 16 residues. Sequencing of DNA taken from cultured CD4+ T cells relied on the Oncomine TCR Beta short-read assay. Cultured CD4+ T cells yielded the extracted genomic DNA. TCRdb processed the PCR reads anew with MiXCR; each CDR3 protein has one entry. The sample shows some 16,000 distinct CDR3 sequences, about three quarters of them seen only once. This clonotype showed up just once. Its specificity is unknown. Regarding treatment: approximately nine-day PBMC culture with coronavirus spike peptide pools or control peptides (ViraFEST assay). The ViraFEST method relied on peptide pools to expand antigen-specific T cells, followed by TCR sequencing.

Sequencing used CD4+ T cells from blood, cultured in vitro. The chain joins TRBV7-2 to TRBJ1-3; 9 nucleotides line up with TRBD1. The receptor was derived from a human donor who had recovered from COVID-19. CDR3 bases: TGTGCCAGCAGCTTAGTGGGACAGGGCTCTGGAAACACCATATATTTT. This gives the protein CASSLVGQGSGNTIYF.